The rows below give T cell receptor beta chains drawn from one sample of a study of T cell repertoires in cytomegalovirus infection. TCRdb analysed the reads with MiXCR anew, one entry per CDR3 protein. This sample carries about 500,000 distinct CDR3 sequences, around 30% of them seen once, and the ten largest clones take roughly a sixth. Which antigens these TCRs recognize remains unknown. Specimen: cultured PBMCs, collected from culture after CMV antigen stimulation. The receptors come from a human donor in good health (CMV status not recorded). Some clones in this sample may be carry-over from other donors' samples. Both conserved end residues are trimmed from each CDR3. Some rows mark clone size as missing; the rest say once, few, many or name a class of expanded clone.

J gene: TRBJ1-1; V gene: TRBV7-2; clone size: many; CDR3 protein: ASSLIQGQLNTEAF
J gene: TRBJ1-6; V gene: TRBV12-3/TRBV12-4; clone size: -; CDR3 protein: ASSPRQGQVSPLH
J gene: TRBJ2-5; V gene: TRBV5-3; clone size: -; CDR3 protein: ASRSLRGIETQY
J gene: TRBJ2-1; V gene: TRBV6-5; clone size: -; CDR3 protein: ASSYRWESNYNEQF
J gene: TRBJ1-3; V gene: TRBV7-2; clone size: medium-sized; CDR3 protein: ASSLGRATGNTIY
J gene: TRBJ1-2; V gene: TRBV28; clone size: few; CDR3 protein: ASSLVSNYGYT
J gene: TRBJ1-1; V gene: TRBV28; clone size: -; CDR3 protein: ASSPIGGLGLTEAF
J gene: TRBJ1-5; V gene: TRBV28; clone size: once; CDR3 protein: ASSSRQLTQPQH
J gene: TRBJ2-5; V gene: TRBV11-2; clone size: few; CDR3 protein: ASSLDSGAGQETQY
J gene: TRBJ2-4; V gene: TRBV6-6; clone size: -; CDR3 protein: ASSDQGQGVNIQY
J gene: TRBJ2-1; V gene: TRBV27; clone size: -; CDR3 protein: ASSPLTSAKSYNEQF
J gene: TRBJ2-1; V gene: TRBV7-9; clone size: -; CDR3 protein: ASSSPKNEQF
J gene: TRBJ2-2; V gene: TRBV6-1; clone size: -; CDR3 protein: ASSYLSRKATGELF
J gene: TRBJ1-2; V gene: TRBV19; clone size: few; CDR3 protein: ASSMGHHLGYGYT
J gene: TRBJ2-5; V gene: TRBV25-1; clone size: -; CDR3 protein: ASSDVRGQTKETQY
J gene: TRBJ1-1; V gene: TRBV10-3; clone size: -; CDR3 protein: AISPNTKEAF
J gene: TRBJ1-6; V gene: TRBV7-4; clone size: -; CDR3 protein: ASSPPDSPLH